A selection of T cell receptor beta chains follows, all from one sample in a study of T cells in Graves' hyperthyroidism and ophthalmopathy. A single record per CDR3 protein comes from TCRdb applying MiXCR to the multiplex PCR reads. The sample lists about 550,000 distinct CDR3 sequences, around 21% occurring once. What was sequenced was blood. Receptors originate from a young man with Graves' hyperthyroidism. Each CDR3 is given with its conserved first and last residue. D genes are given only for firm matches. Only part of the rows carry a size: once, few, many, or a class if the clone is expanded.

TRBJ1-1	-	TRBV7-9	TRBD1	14	CASSLGTGEGEAFF	TGTGCCAGCAGCTTAGGGACAGGGGAAGGGGAAGCTTTCTTT
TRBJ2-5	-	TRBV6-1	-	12	CASKGSGDPQYF	TGTGCCAGCAAGGGTAGTGGGGATCCCCAGTACTTC
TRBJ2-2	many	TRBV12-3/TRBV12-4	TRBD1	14	CASSSTGGTGELFF	TGTGCCAGCAGTTCGACAGGGGGCACCGGGGAGCTGTTTTTT
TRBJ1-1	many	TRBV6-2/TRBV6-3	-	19	CASSYIGGARPMMNTEAFF	TGTGCCAGCAGTTACATTGGGGGGGCGCGCCCCATGATGAACACTGAAGCTTTCTTT
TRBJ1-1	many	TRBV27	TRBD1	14	CASSPYSGGTEAFF	TGTGCCAGCAGTCCCTACTCAGGGGGCACTGAAGCTTTCTTT
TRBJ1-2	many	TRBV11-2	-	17	CASSPYPRKKPNYGYTF	TGTGCCAGCAGCCCCTACCCAAGGAAAAAACCTAACTATGGCTACACCTTC
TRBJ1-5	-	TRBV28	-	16	CASSLLALRGYQPQHF	TGTGCCAGCAGTTTATTGGCCCTCAGGGGCTATCAGCCCCAGCATTTT
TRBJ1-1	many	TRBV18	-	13	CASSLSDTNEAFF	TGTGCCAGCTCACTCTCGGATACAAATGAAGCTTTCTTT
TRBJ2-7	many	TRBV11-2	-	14	CASSPRSYSYEQYF	TGTGCCAGCAGCCCCCGGAGCTATTCCTACGAGCAGTACTTC
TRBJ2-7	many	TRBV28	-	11	CASRGSYEQYF	TGTGCCAGCAGGGGGTCCTACGAGCAGTACTTC
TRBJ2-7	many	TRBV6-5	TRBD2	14	CASSRTSGSYEQYF	TGTGCCAGCAGTCGGACTAGCGGCTCCTACGAGCAGTACTTC
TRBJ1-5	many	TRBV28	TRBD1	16	CASSLMTGGYNQPQHF	TGTGCCAGCAGTCTCATGACAGGGGGCTACAATCAGCCCCAGCATTTT
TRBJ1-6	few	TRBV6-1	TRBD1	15	CASSAGQGEGSPLHF	TGTGCCAGCAGTGCGGGACAGGGAGAAGGTTCACCCCTCCACTTT
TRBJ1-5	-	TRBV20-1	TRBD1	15	CSAPRQGAKKQPQHF	TGCAGTGCGCCTCGACAGGGGGCAAAAAAGCAGCCCCAGCATTTT
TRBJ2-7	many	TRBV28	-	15	CASSPVRGRSHEQYF	TGTGCCAGCAGCCCAGTACGGGGGCGCAGCCACGAGCAGTACTTC
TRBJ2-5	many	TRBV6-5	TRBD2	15	CASSWTSRGGETQYF	TGTGCCAGCAGCTGGACTAGCCGGGGGGGAGAGACCCAGTACTTC
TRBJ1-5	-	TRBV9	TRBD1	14	CASSVGGGTQPQHF	TGTGCCAGCAGCGTAGGAGGGGGCACTCAGCCCCAGCATTTT
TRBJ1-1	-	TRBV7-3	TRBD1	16	CASSSRTGLNSTEAFF	TGTGCCAGCAGCTCCCGGACAGGGCTGAATTCCACTGAAGCTTTCTTT
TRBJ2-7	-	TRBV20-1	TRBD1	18	CSASYGTGEMGKSYEQYF	TGCAGTGCTAGTTACGGGACAGGGGAAATGGGAAAGTCCTACGAGCAGTACTTC
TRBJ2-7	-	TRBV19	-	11	CASATSYEQYF	TGTGCCAGTGCGACATCCTACGAGCAGTACTTC